The 25 T cell receptor beta chains below all came from one sample that was sequenced in a study of beta chain features in type 1 diabetes (dated 2018 in TCRdb). The library was obtained by the immunoSEQ multiplex PCR assay. All of the isolated RNA was reverse transcribed with the High Capacity cDNA Reverse Transcription Kit, so expressed TCRB transcripts were sequenced. As stored in TCRdb, this immuneACCESS dataset retains in-frame rearrangements with V and J assigned. A fraction of the clones does not appear; measured against another copy, unresolved V genes explain less than half of the discrepancy, and the remainder lacks a known reason. The sample yields about 620,000 clones; around 15% were counted once. Under 0.095% of the sample lies in the top ten. Sequenced: naive CD4+ T cells from blood. What this sample's cell subset or site label stands for: true naive CD4+ T cells. Source of these receptors: a man between 18 and 35 years old in good health.

This clone has just a few counts. The chain recombines TRBV7-2 with TRBJ1-2; D not resolved. From germline, CDR1 is SGHTA and CDR2 FQGNSA. The V end lost 1 base, the J end lost 4 bases, and 19 bases lay between the germline ends. There are 17 residues in the CDR3. The chain's CDR3 is CASSLEWPDPHGYGYTF. The DNA of the CDR3 is TGTGCCAGCAGCTTAGAGTGGCCAGACCCCCATGGCTATGGCTACACCTTC.

This clone was seen a few times. The J gene is TRBJ2-1, the V gene TRBV30, with D possibly matching TRBD1 (6 bases). Trimming pared 1 base from V and 4 bases from J, leaving 8 bases between. This CDR3 contains 13 residues. Per the germline V gene, CDR1 is GTSNPN and CDR2 is SVGIG (reference sequence). The CDR3 here is CAWSGTVYNEQFF. In nucleotides, the CDR3 is TGTGCCTGGAGTGGGACAGTTTACAATGAGCAGTTCTTC.

The chain employs TRBV7-9 and TRBJ1-5; D gene ambiguous. Per the germline V gene, CDR1 is SEHNR and CDR2 is FQNEAQ (reference sequence). The length of the CDR3 is 13 residues. With 0 bases removed from V and 3 bases from J, the gap between germline ends came to 3 bases. This chain's CDR3 is CASSLAVNQPQHF. As DNA, the CDR3 is TGTGCCAGCAGCTTAGCCGTCAATCAGCCCCAGCATTTT.

This clone was seen only a few times. V usage is TRBV29-1 and J usage is TRBJ1-1; D might be TRBD1 (6 bases). Germline V lookup: CDR1 SQVTM, CDR2 ANQGSEA. Deletions cut 5 bases from V and 1 base from J, with 11 bases between. The CDR3 consists of 13 residues. CDR3 sequence reads: CSVYRAANTEAFF. The CDR3 DNA sequence: TGCAGCGTTTACAGGGCCGCGAACACTGAAGCTTTCTTT. The full variable domain, in which reference TRBV29-1 and TRBJ1-1 provide the parts outside the CDR3, is SAVISQKPSRDICQRGTSLTIQCQVDSQVTMMFWYRQQPGQSLTLIATANQGSEATYESGFVIDKFPISRPNLTFSTLTVSNMSPEDSSIYLCSVYRAANTEAFFGQGTRLTVV.

This clone was seen a few times. The chain has TRBV7-9 and TRBJ1-1, with D hard to call. The CDR3 length is 15 residues. The germline CDR1 and CDR2 sequences are SEHNR and FQNEAQ (reference sequence). Trimming shortened V by 6 bases and J by 5 bases, and 19 bases separated the two germline ends. The CDR3: CASSSRAPRGTEAFF. Here the CDR3 DNA reads TGTGCCAGCAGTTCGCGGGCCCCGAGAGGGACTGAAGCTTTCTTT.

V and J are TRBV7-6 and TRBJ2-7; 16 nucleotides agree with TRBD2. Per germline, CDR1 SGHVS and CDR2 FNYEAQ. The CDR3 loop spans 15 amino acids. V trimming: 4 bases; J trimming: 7 bases; junction bases outside the gene matches: 4. The CDR3 coding sequence is TGTGCCAGCAGCTCCACGGGACTAGCGGGGGGGGAGCAGTACTTC. The encoded protein is CASSSTGLAGGEQYF.

This clone was observed a handful of times. The V gene is TRBV29-1, the J gene TRBJ2-1; 9 bases fit TRBD2. In germline, CDR1 is SQVTM, CDR2 ANQGSEA. This CDR3 contains 15 residues. V lost 5 bases to trimming and J lost 1 base; unmatched junction nucleotides: 6. This CDR3 reads CSVTTSGPSYNEQFF. DNA of the CDR3: TGCAGCGTTACCACTAGCGGGCCATCCTACAATGAGCAGTTCTTC.

This clone was counted between two and nine times. The chain employs TRBV30 and TRBJ1-6; D uncertain. Germline CDR1 reads GTSNPN; CDR2 reads SVGIG (reference sequence). V was cut by 3 bases and J by 0 bases, with 9 bases left in between. The CDR3 has 15 residues. The CDR3 DNA reads TGTGCCTGGAGCCGCCCGAGCTCCTATAATTCACCCCTCCACTTT. Its protein product is CAWSRPSSYNSPLHF.

The sample holds a few counts of this clone. The chain joins TRBV18 to TRBJ2-5; D remains ambiguous. V shed 3 bases and J shed 2 bases, with 10 bases lying between them. The germline CDR1 and CDR2 sequences are KGHSH and LQKENI. The CDR3 has 14 residues. CDR3 sequence (DNA): TGTGCCAGCTCACCGCTAGGGATACAAGAGACCCAGTACTTC. Its protein product is CASSPLGIQETQYF.

V and J are TRBV7-2 and TRBJ2-6; 13 positions agree with TRBD2. CDR3 length equals 19 residues. Trimming took 5 bases from V and 0 from J; bases not matched to a gene: 7. CDR1 is SGHTA, CDR2 FQGNSA, per germline. CDR3 nucleotides: TGTGCCAGCAGCAGACTAGCGGGGGGCCCTAGCTCTGGGGCCAACGTCCTGACTTTC. It specifies CASSRLAGGPSSGANVLTF.

There are a few counts of this clone. The CDR3 region is CASSPSSGPAWAYEQYF. The DNA of the CDR3 is TGTGCCAGCTCACCCTCGTCAGGCCCCGCATGGGCCTACGAGCAGTACTTC. The rearrangement joins TRBV18 to TRBJ2-7, with D uncertain. The V end was cut by 3 bases, the J end by 2 bases, with 20 bases between. Germline loops: CDR1 KGHSH, CDR2 LQKENI. The CDR3 runs 17 residues.

The V call is TRBV5-1, the J call TRBJ1-2; 7 bases agree with TRBD1. The CDR3 sequence is 13 residues long. V trimming: 4 bases; J trimming: 7 bases; junction bases outside the gene matches: 7. CDR1 is SGHRS, CDR2 YFSETQ, per germline. The CDR3 region has the DNA TGCGCCAGCAGCCCATGGGACAGATTTGGCTACACCTTC. It encodes CASSPWDRFGYTF. Variable domain in full (rest from reference TRBV5-1 and TRBJ1-2): KAGVTQTPRYLIKTRGQQVTLSCSPISGHRSVSWYQQTPGQGLQFLFEYFSETQRNKGNFPGRFSGRQFSNSRSEMNVSTLELGDSALYLCASSPWDRFGYTFGSGTRLTVV.

This clone was observed a handful of times. The chain couples TRBV6-6 to TRBJ2-1; 7 bases are shared with TRBD2. The CDR3 is 15 residues long. Germline loops: CDR1 MNHNY, CDR2 SVGAGI (reference sequence). The J segment lost 3 bases and the V segment lost 4 bases, leaving 6 bases of the junction unmatched. The CDR3 protein is CASSSQSGVYNEQFF. The CDR3 coding sequence is TGTGCCAGCAGTTCCCAGAGCGGGGTCTACAATGAGCAGTTCTTC.

This clone was seen a handful of times. The V gene is TRBV27, the J gene TRBJ2-5; TRBD2 matches 14 bases. Trimming removed 2 bases from V and 5 bases from J; junction bases left unmatched: 10. The germline V gene encodes CDR1 MNHEY and CDR2 SMNVEV (reference sequence). This CDR3 region has 18 residues. The CDR3 region is CASSLLGLAGGSGETQYF. CDR3 sequence (DNA): TGTGCCAGCAGTTTACTCGGACTAGCGGGGGGAAGTGGGGAGACCCAGTACTTC.

This chain uses TRBV4-2 with TRBJ2-5; D perhaps matches TRBD1 (6 bases). CDR3 length equals 15 residues. V lost 1 base and J 4 bases, leaving 13 bases between the germline ends. CDR1 and CDR2 (germline): LGHNA, YNFKEQ. For the CDR3, the DNA is TGTGCCAGCAGCCAAGTCCAGGGGAATCGAGAGACCCAGTACTTC. Translating it yields CASSQVQGNRETQYF.

With respect to this clone: The sample contains more than one DNA sequence encoding this CDR3. The chain combines TRBV5-1 with TRBJ1-2, with D possibly matching TRBD1 (5 bases). The CDR3 runs 13 residues. Trimming left V 0 bases short and J 2 bases short, with 5 bases between. Germline assignment: CDR1 SGHRS and CDR2 YFSETQ. In DNA form, the CDR3 reads TGCGCCAGCAGCTTGGACAGGAACTATGGCTACACCTTC. Residues: CASSLDRNYGYTF.

This clone was observed a few times. The rearrangement links TRBV6-6 to TRBJ2-2; TRBD2 matches at 12 bases. CDR1 and CDR2 from the germline V gene are MNHNY and SVGAGI (reference sequence). With 4 bases clipped from V and 7 bases from J, the junction kept 7 bases outside the gene matches. The CDR3 length is 16 residues. CDR3 sequence (DNA): TGTGCCAGCAGTTCTCTAGCGGGAGGGCCTCTCGGGGAGCTGTTTTTT. Translation gives CASSSLAGGPLGELFF.

The chain combines TRBV7-3 with TRBJ1-1, with D uncertain. Trimming removed 8 bases from V and 0 bases from J, with 25 bases in between. This CDR3 is built from 18 residues. The germline V gene has CDR1 SGHTA and CDR2 FQGTGA. This CDR3 reads CASFRRSSILLMNTEAFF. CDR3 nucleotides: TGTGCCAGCTTTCGGCGTAGCAGCATCCTTCTAATGAACACTGAAGCTTTCTTT.

This chain connects TRBV7-9 to TRBJ1-4; no clear D gene. This CDR3 is built from 13 residues. Trimming removed 5 bases at V and 7 bases at J, with 11 bases between. Germline V gene sequence: CDR1 SEHNR, CDR2 FQNEAQ (reference sequence). In DNA form, the CDR3 reads TGTGCCAGCAGCAATGGACTATTTGAAAAACTGTTTTTT. It yields the protein CASSNGLFEKLFF.

This clone was detected only a few times. The J gene is TRBJ2-1, the V gene TRBV7-2, with 7 bases matching TRBD2. Looked up from germline, CDR1 is SGHTA and CDR2 is FQGNSA. The V gene end was trimmed by 1 base and the J gene end by 0 bases; junction bases not matched to a gene: 3. The CDR3 is 16 amino acids. CDR3 in amino acids: CASSLVGTNSYNEQFF. CDR3 DNA sequence: TGTGCCAGCAGCTTAGTTGGGACTAACTCCTACAATGAGCAGTTCTTC.

The table lists this clone with a few counts. The chain uses TRBV7-2 and TRBJ2-1, with D hard to call. V lost 0 bases, J lost 7 bases, and 10 bases lay in between. There are 14 residues in the CDR3. Germline CDR1 is SGHTA and CDR2 is FQGNSA. CDR3 bases: TGTGCCAGCAGCTTAGCGGTCCCTGGAAATGAGCAGTTCTTC. Amino acids: CASSLAVPGNEQFF.

This clone was counted between two and nine times. V usage is TRBV7-9 and J usage is TRBJ1-2; D gene unclear. The CDR3 extends over 14 amino acids. The germline CDR1 and CDR2 sequences are SEHNR and FQNEAQ (reference sequence). Trimming removed 3 bases at V and 4 bases at J, with 12 bases between. The CDR3 bases are TGTGCCAGCAGCTTGCGGGGAATCCTCTATGGCTACACCTTC. This sequence encodes CASSLRGILYGYTF.

J is TRBJ2-1 and V is TRBV4-3; D is uncertain. The CDR3 extends over 15 amino acids. Trimming removed 1 base from V and 8 bases from J, with 15 bases in between. CDR1 and CDR2 from the germline V gene are LGHNA and YSLEER. The CDR3 loop reads CASSQGTGPHYEQFF. The CDR3 nucleotides are TGCGCCAGCAGCCAAGGGACCGGCCCCCATTATGAGCAGTTCTTC.

Only a few counts were recorded for this clone. This chain joins TRBV7-2 and TRBJ2-1; possible D gene TRBD1, 6 bases. Germline V CDR1 and CDR2: SGHTA, FQGNSA. The CDR3 contains 17 residues. Between the trimmed V and J ends, which lost 3 bases and 5 bases, there was a span of 20 bases. As DNA, the CDR3 is TGTGCCAGCAGCTTCCTCCCCGGACAGACCATGAACAATGAGCAGTTCTTC. This sequence encodes CASSFLPGQTMNNEQFF.

This clone has only a few counts. V and J are TRBV18 and TRBJ1-6; D is perhaps TRBD1 (5 bases). Trimming left V 2 bases short and J 0 bases short, with 14 bases between. The CDR3 extends over 18 amino acids. Looked up from germline, CDR1 is KGHSH and CDR2 is LQKENI. CDR3 bases: TGTGCCAGCTCACCATGGCCAGAGGGGAGCTCCTATAATTCACCCCTCCACTTT. It codes for CASSPWPEGSSYNSPLHF.